The next 20 T cell receptor beta chains were all read from a single sample in a study of regulatory T cells in long-lasting Graves disease. Time point: newly diagnosed GD, antithyroid drugs for less than 3 months. Generation of the TCR library employed RNA extracted from PBMCs. iRepertoire HTBI primers and Arm-PCR of CDR3 regions built TCR beta libraries. TCRdb ran MiXCR on the multiplex PCR reads and lists one entry per CDR3 protein. The sample lists about 540,000 distinct CDR3 sequences, about 13% occurring once. The data were also submitted as part of a second study, on T cells in Graves' hyperthyroidism and ophthalmopathy.

Material: peripheral blood mononuclear cells (PBMCs), obtained at new diagnosis, from a patient treated with antithyroid drugs. The receptors come from a young man with Graves disease.

This clonotype was observed a handful of times. J is TRBJ2-6 and V is TRBV5-1; 11 bases match TRBD2. The V gene's germline CDR1 is SGHRS and CDR2 YFSETQ. The CDR3 runs to 20 residues. The ends lost 5 bases at V and 0 bases at J; junction bases unmatched: 13. The CDR3 DNA is TGCGCCAGCAGTATGGGGACTAGCGGTCCTGGCGCCTCTGGGGCCAACGTCCTGACTTTC. The encoded protein is CASSMGTSGPGASGANVLTF.

At least ten counts were recorded for this clonotype. Relative to the germline gene, one junction end is altered; a read error may explain this. The chain joins TRBV7-8 to TRBJ1-1; maybe TRBD1 (6 bases). The CDR3 consists of 16 residues. Germline V CDR1 and CDR2: SGHVS, FQNEAQ. CDR3 protein: CASSLAQGRMNTEAFF. The CDR3 DNA follows: TGTGCCAGCAGCCTAGCCCAGGGGAGGATGAACACTGAAGCTTTCTTT.

As regards this clonotype: A read error is likely, as this CDR3 ends without the conserved phenylalanine or tryptophan. V usage is TRBV7-6 and J usage is TRBJ2-7; TRBD2 matches 10 bases. The CDR3 has 14 residues. The V gene's germline CDR1 is SGHVS and CDR2 FNYEAQ. V was pared by 2 bases and J by 7 bases, with 5 bases of the junction left unmatched. CDR3 protein: CASSLSELAGEQYL. The CDR3 coding sequence is TGTGCCAGCAGCTTATCGGAACTAGCGGGAGAGCAGTACCTC.

This chain connects TRBV28 to TRBJ2-7; possible D gene TRBD1, 6 bases. This CDR3 has 14 residues. CDR1 and CDR2 from the germline V gene are MDHEN and SYDVKM. V gave up 10 bases and J gave up 0 bases, with 16 bases separating them. CDR3 nucleotides: TGTGCCACCGAGCTCCAGGGGAACTCCTACGAGCAGTACTTC. This translates into CATELQGNSYEQYF.

This clonotype was seen repeatedly, ten times or more. The rearrangement links TRBV20-1 to TRBJ1-5; tentative D call: TRBD1 (5 bases). Between the trimmed V and J ends, which lost 0 bases and 2 bases, there was a span of 11 bases. The CDR3 covers 15 residues. Germline CDR1 DFQATT, CDR2 SNEGSKA (reference sequence). The CDR3 sequence: CSARDLRGGNQPQHF. The CDR3 DNA is TGCAGTGCTAGAGATCTTAGGGGAGGCAATCAGCCCCAGCATTTT.

In this sample, this clonotype turned up many times. The gene calls are TRBV7-2 and TRBJ2-1; TRBD2 matches 9 bases. CDR1 and CDR2 (germline): SGHTA, FQGNSA. The CDR3 loop spans 15 amino acids. Germline trimming cut 1 base from V and 6 bases from J; bases unmatched to any gene: 4. Here the CDR3 reads CASSLVSGSFNEQFF. CDR3 sequence (DNA): TGTGCCAGCAGCTTAGTTAGCGGGAGCTTCAATGAGCAGTTCTTC.

In regard to this clonotype: A single base separates this from a much larger clone, so it may be a read error. The chain employs TRBV20-1 and TRBJ2-1; D is uncertain. Judging by the DNA end, TRBJ2-3 fits better; the J call may be wrong. Germline V gene data show CDR1 as DFQATT and CDR2 as SNEGSKA (reference sequence). This CDR3 has 13 amino acids. The DNA of the CDR3 is TGCAGTGCTGCTAGGGTTAGCACAGATACGCAGTATTTT. Protein product: CSAARVSTDTQYF.

V is TRBV7-7 and J is TRBJ2-5; tentative D call: TRBD1 (6 bases). The length of the CDR3 is 16 residues. V gave up 2 bases and J gave up 2 bases, with 15 bases separating them. The germline CDR1 and CDR2 sequences are SSHAT and FNYEAQ (reference sequence). CDR3 DNA sequence: TGTGCCAGCAGCTTACACTTTAGGACAGAACAAGAGACCCAGTACTTC. Translation: CASSLHFRTEQETQYF.

This clonotype was detected many times. The J gene is TRBJ2-1, the V gene TRBV12-3 or TRBV12-4; a weak D match, TRBD2 (6 bases). CDR3 length equals 15 residues. Trimming removed 5 bases from V and 4 bases from J, with 15 bases in between. CDR3 sequence (DNA): TGTGCCAGCAGTACGGGCCATGGGGGGTACAATGAGCAGTTCTTC. It yields the protein CASSTGHGGYNEQFF.

This clonotype occurred many times. The rearrangement joins TRBV24-1 to TRBJ2-3; 13 nucleotides match TRBD2. The CDR3 is made up of 18 amino acids. From germline, CDR1 is KGHDR and CDR2 SFDVKD. The ends lost 2 bases at V and 2 bases at J; junction bases unmatched: 6. This CDR3 reads CATSDSGLAGPHTDTQYF. In nucleotides, the CDR3 is TGTGCCACCAGTGATTCGGGACTAGCGGGGCCGCACACAGATACGCAGTATTTT.

This clonotype has a count of ten or more. The rearrangement joins TRBV7-3 to TRBJ2-2; D may be TRBD1 (6 bases). This CDR3 spans 13 amino acids. With 5 bases removed from V and 5 bases from J, the gap between germline ends came to 9 bases. Per germline, CDR1 SGHTA and CDR2 FQGTGA. DNA for the CDR3: TGTGCCAGCAGCCGACAGGAAACCGGGGAGCTGTTTTTT. Its protein is CASSRQETGELFF.

Many counts were recorded for this clonotype. The chain has TRBV11-2 and TRBJ2-7; no firm D call. The germline gives CDR1 SGHAT, CDR2 FQNNGV. The CDR3 covers 11 residues. The V gene lost 4 bases and the J gene lost 6 bases, with 7 bases spanning the gap. The CDR3 loop reads CASSSTTEQYF. DNA for the CDR3: TGTGCCAGCAGCTCGACAACCGAGCAGTACTTC.

This clonotype has a count of ten or more. V gene TRBV3-1 combines with J gene TRBJ1-1; D remains unclear. The V end lost 2 bases, the J end lost 4 bases, and 8 bases lay between the germline ends. The CDR3 has 13 residues. Per germline, CDR1 LGHDT and CDR2 YNNKEL (reference sequence). In DNA, the CDR3 is TGTGCCAGCAGCCAACCCCGAGGCACTGAAGCTTTCTTT. Protein: CASSQPRGTEAFF.

This clonotype was observed many times. The CDR3 DNA is TGTGCCAGCAGTTTTGAGGGACAACCCCACGAGCAGTACTTC. It is translated as CASSFEGQPHEQYF. V and J are TRBV12-3 or TRBV12-4 and TRBJ2-7, with D maybe TRBD1 (6 bases). V was cut by 3 bases and J by 5 bases, with 14 bases left in between. The CDR3 runs 14 residues.

This clonotype occurred many times. The rearrangement links TRBV12-3 or TRBV12-4 to TRBJ1-4; D remains unclear. Trimming shortened V by 6 bases and J by 1 base, and 6 bases separated the two germline ends. This CDR3 region has 13 residues. Here the CDR3 reads CASSWVTNEKLFF. The CDR3 coding sequence is TGTGCCAGCAGCTGGGTAACTAATGAAAAACTGTTTTTT.

This clonotype was observed at least ten times. The gene calls are TRBV6-1 and TRBJ2-7; 7 bases fit TRBD1. CDR3 length: 14 amino acids. Germline V lookup: CDR1 MNHNS, CDR2 SASEGT. V was clipped by 6 bases and J by 3 bases; unmatched bases: 8. The CDR3 reads CASRTDRSVYEQYF. CDR3 coding DNA: TGTGCCAGCAGAACGGACAGGTCTGTCTACGAGCAGTACTTC.

This clonotype was counted many times. V is TRBV9 and J is TRBJ2-3; 12 bases fit TRBD2. The J call is doubtful: the DNA matches TRBJ2-7 better. Germline CDR1 reads SGDLS; CDR2 reads YYNGEE. The CDR3 consists of 13 residues. The DNA of the CDR3 is TGTGCCAGCAGCGCTAGCGGGAGGGGTGAGCAGTACTTC. Amino acids: CASSASGRGEQYF.

CDR3 DNA sequence: TGTGCCAGCAGCCAAAACTACAATGAGCAGTTCTTC. Translation: CASSQNYNEQFF. The J gene is TRBJ2-1, the V gene TRBV4-2; no clear D gene. V lost 2 bases, J lost 3 bases, and 2 bases lay in between. CDR1 and CDR2 (germline): LGHNA, YNFKEQ. The CDR3 is 12 residues long.

This clonotype came up a few times. The V call is TRBV9, the J call TRBJ1-5, with a possible D match to TRBD1 (5 bases). Germline-derived CDR1 and CDR2 are SGDLS and YYNGEE. The CDR3 extends over 15 amino acids. The V end was cut by 0 bases, the J end by 3 bases, with 10 bases between. Here the CDR3 DNA reads TGTGCCAGCAGCGTAGCCGGGACCGTCAATCAGCCCCAGCATTTT. As protein: CASSVAGTVNQPQHF.

This clonotype showed up many times. The chain joins TRBV9 to TRBJ2-7; D is ambiguous. The CDR3 sequence is 15 residues long. V was shortened by 0 bases and J by 0 bases, with 10 bases between the two germline ends. Germline V gives CDR1 SGDLS, CDR2 YYNGEE. The CDR3 region is CASSVVATSSYEQYF. Written as DNA, the CDR3 is TGTGCCAGCAGCGTAGTCGCGACGAGCTCCTACGAGCAGTACTTC.